This T cell receptor beta chain derives from a study of CD8 T cells in Susac syndrome. Germline CDR1 and CDR2: SGDLS and YYNGEE. The CDR3 sequence is 17 residues long. V was pared by 1 base and J by 5 bases, with 6 bases of the junction left unmatched. The authors reverse transcribed roughly 0.5 to 1 ug RNA with random hexamers. Each CDR3 protein is one row after TCRdb ran MiXCR on the immunoSEQ multiplex PCR reads. The sample gives roughly 180,000 distinct CDR3 sequences, roughly 92% of which show up once; approximately 0.09% is in the top ten. The chain uses TRBV9 and TRBJ2-5; 15 positions match TRBD2. The receptor's source is a human donor with multiple sclerosis. Sequenced input: CD4+ T cells from PBMCs. The CDR3 bases are TGTGCCAGCAGCGTATCCGGGACTAGCGGGAGGCACGAGACCCAGTACTTC. Encoded protein: CASSVSGTSGRHETQYF.